A single T cell receptor beta chain is shown here with its context. Its antigen is still unknown. CDR3 length: 14 residues. Germline V gene data show CDR1 as MNHNS and CDR2 as SASEGT. J lost 5 bases, V lost 5 bases, and 3 bases had no gene match. The entry originates in a study of neoadjuvant anti-PD-1 for oral cavity cancer. At the level of the study: Non-progressing patients received a fourth nivolumab dose near day 43, then surgery on days 50-56.

Study findings and constraints: Only a few patients per response group were TCR-analyzed; validation needed.

Blood libraries mostly used around 500 ng genomic DNA, six replicates each. Assay used: immunoSEQ multiplex PCR; TCRdb lists only in-frame clones, some missing. The sample lists 14,000 or so clones, about 70% occurring once. These oral cavity squamous cell carcinomas were HPV-negative and locally advanced. The chain uses TRBV6-1 and TRBJ2-5; 12 bases are a match to TRBD1. The source of this sequence is a person aged 40 to 85 with oral cavity squamous cell carcinoma. Sequences were derived from PBMCs, sampled before nivolumab (anti-PD-1) treatment. The CDR3 is CASSSGQGAETQYF. CDR3 nucleotide sequence: TGTGCCAGCAGTTCGGGACAGGGGGCTGAGACCCAGTACTTC.